The subject of this entry is one TCR beta chain. Its antigen remains unidentified. The V end was cut by 0 bases, the J end by 2 bases, with 8 bases between. CDR3 size: 16 residues. The V gene's germline CDR1 is MGHRA and CDR2 YSYEKL. Samples were taken several times over chemoradiotherapy. The record originates from a study of chemoradiotherapy in HPV16-positive cancers. Turning to the study itself: Candidate HPV-specific T-cell clones and common TCR motifs came from functional assays in a couple of HPV16-positive patients. Study observations and caveats: Candidate HPV-specific clones and E7-related TCR motifs grew in tumor during treatment. HPV-responsive T-cell expansion during chemoradiotherapy was linked to improved recurrence-free survival in HPV16-positive patients.

This table comes from immunoSEQ multiplex PCR, and its TCRdb copy is limited to in-frame clones, with some not included. The sample has fewer than 11,000 clones, 65% to 80% seen once. Specimen: tumor tissue, collected from a patient who underwent chemoradiotherapy. The chain carries TRBV4-1 and TRBJ1-6; no clear D. This receptor was identified in a human donor with HPV-associated anogenital cancer. CDR3 nucleotides: TGCGCCAGCAGCCAAGATTGGGGTGCCTATAATTCACCCCTCCACTTT. Translating gives CASSQDWGAYNSPLHF.